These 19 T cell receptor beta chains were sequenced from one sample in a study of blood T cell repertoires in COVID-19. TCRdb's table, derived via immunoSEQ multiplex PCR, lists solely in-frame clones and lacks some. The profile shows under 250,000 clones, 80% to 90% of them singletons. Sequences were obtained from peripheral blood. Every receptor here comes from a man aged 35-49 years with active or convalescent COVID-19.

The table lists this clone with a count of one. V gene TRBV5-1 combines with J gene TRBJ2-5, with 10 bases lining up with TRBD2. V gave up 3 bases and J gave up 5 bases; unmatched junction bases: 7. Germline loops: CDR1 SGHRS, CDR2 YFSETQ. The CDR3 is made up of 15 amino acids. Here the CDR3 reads CASSSTSGRGETQYF. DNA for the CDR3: TGCGCCAGCAGCTCCACCAGCGGGAGGGGGGAGACCCAGTACTTC.

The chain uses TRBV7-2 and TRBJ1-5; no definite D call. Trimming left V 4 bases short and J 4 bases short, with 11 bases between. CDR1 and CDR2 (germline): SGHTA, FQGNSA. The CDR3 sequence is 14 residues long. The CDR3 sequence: CASSSMSGNQPQHF. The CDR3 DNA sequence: TGTGCCAGCAGCTCCATGTCAGGAAATCAGCCCCAGCATTTT.

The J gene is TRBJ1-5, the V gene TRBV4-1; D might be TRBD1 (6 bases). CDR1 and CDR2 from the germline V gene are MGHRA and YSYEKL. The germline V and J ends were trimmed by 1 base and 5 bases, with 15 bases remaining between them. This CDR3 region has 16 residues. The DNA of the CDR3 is TGCGCCAGCAGCCAAGTGGGGGGGGGCGCGGATCAGCCCCAGCATTTT. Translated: CASSQVGGGADQPQHF.

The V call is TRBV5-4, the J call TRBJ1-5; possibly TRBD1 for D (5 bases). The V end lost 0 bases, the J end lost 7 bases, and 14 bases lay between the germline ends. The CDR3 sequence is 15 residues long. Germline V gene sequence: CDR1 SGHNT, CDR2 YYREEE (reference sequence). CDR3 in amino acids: CASSLGGGGGQPQHF. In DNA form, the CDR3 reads TGTGCCAGCAGCTTGGGGGGGGGAGGCGGACAGCCCCAGCATTTT.

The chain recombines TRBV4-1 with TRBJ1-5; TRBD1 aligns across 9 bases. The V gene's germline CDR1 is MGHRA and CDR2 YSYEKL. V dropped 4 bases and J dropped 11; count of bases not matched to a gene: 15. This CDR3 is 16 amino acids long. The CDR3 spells CASSPDRGSLQSAQHF. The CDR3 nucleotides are TGCGCCAGCAGCCCGGACAGGGGTAGCCTTCAATCAGCCCAGCATTTT.

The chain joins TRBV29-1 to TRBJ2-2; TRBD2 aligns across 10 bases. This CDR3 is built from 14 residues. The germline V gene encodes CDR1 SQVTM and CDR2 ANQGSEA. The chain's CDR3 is CSIAGGTNTGELFF. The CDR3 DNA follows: TGCAGTATAGCGGGGGGCACGAACACCGGGGAGCTGTTTTTT.

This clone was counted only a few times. In DNA form, the CDR3 reads TGCGCCAGCAGCGAGGTCGGCGGGGGTCACACAGATACGCAGTATTTT. Its translation is CASSEVGGGHTDTQYF. The chain recombines TRBV5-1 with TRBJ2-3, with 7 bases identical to TRBD2. From germline, CDR1 is SGHRS and CDR2 YFSETQ. This CDR3 is built from 16 residues. The ends lost 4 bases at V and 2 bases at J; junction bases unmatched: 10.

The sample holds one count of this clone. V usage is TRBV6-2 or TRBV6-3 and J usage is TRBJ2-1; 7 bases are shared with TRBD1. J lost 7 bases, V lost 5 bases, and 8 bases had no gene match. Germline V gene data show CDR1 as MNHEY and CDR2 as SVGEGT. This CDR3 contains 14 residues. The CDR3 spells CASSGDSRTNEQFF. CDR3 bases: TGTGCCAGCAGTGGGGACAGTCGGACAAATGAGCAGTTCTTC.

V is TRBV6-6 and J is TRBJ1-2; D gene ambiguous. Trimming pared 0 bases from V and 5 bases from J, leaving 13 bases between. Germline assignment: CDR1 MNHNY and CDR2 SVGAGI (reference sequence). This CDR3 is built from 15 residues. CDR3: CASSYSLSGQYGYTF. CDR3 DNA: TGTGCCAGCAGTTACTCTCTCTCTGGTCAGTATGGCTACACCTTC.

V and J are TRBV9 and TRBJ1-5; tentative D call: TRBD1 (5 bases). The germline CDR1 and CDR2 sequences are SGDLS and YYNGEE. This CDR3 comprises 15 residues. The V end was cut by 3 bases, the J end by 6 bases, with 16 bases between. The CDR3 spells CASSANPETGQPQHF. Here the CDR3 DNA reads TGTGCCAGCAGCGCCAACCCTGAAACAGGTCAGCCCCAGCATTTT.

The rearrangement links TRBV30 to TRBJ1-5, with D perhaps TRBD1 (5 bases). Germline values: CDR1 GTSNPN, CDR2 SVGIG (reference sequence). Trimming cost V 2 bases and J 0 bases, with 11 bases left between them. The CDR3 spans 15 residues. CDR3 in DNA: TGTGCCTGGAGTCCAACAGGTCTTAGCAATCAGCCCCAGCATTTT. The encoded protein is CAWSPTGLSNQPQHF.

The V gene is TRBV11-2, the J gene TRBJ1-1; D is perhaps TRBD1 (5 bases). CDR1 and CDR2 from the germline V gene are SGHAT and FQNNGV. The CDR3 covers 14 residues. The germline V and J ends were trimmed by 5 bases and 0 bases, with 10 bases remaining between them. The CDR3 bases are TGTGCCAGCAGCCGACAGACAATGAACACTGAAGCTTTCTTT. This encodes CASSRQTMNTEAFF. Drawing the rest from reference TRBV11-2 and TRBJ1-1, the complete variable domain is EAGVAQSPRYKIIEKRQSVAFWCNPISGHATLYWYQQILGQGPKLLIQFQNNGVVDDSQLPKDRFSAERLKGVDSTLKIQPAKLEDSAVYLCASSRQTMNTEAFFGQGTRLTVV.

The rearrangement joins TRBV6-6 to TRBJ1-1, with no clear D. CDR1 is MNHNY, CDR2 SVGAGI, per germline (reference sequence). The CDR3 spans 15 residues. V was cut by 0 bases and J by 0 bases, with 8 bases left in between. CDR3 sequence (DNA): TGTGCCAGCAGTTACTCGATCGGGTTGAACACTGAAGCTTTCTTT. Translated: CASSYSIGLNTEAFF.

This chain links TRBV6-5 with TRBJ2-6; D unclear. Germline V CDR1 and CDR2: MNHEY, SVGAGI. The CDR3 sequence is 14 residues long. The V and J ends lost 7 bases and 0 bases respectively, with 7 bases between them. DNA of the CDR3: TGTGCCAGCACCCGCGGCTCTGGGGCCAACGTCCTGACTTTC. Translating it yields CASTRGSGANVLTF.

The DNA for the CDR3 is TGTGCCAGCAGCCCACGACAGGCCTATGGCTACACCTTC. This codes for CASSPRQAYGYTF. The genes are TRBV7-2 and TRBJ1-2; D may be TRBD1 (6 bases). CDR1 and CDR2 (germline): SGHTA, FQGNSA. Trimming pared 5 bases from V and 4 bases from J, leaving 11 bases between. CDR3 length: 13 residues.

CDR3 loop: CASSYGLGREKLFF. DNA of the CDR3: TGTGCCAGCAGTTACGGTCTGGGGCGAGAAAAACTGTTTTTT. V gene TRBV6-5 combines with J gene TRBJ1-4; maybe TRBD1 (5 bases). CDR3 size: 14 residues. V was clipped by 2 bases and J by 8 bases, with 12 bases between them. CDR1 and CDR2 (germline): MNHEY, SVGAGI.

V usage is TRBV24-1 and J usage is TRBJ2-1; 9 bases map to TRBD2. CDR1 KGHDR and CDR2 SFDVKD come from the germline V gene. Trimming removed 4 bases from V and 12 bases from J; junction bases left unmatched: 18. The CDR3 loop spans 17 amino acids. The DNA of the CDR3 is TGTGCCACCAGTGACCTTAATCGCGGGAGGGGACAGTCAACGCAGTTCTTC. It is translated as CATSDLNRGRGQSTQFF.

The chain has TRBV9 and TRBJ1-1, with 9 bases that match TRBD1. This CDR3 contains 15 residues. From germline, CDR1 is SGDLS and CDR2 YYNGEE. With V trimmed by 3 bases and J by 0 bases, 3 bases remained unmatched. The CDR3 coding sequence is TGTGCCAGCAGCGCCGGGACAGGGATGAACACTGAAGCTTTCTTT. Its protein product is CASSAGTGMNTEAFF.

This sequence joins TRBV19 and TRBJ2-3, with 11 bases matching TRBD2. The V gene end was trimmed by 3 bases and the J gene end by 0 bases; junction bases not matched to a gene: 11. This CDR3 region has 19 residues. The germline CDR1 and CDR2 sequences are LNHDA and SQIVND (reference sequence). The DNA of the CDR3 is TGTGCCAGTAGTATCTCGGGGACTAGCGGCTCGTTGAGCACAGATACGCAGTATTTT. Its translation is CASSISGTSGSLSTDTQYF.